This TCR beta chain was obtained from a study of beta chain features in type 1 diabetes. At the level of the study: Sorted cells numbering around 100,000,000 were examined across all samples.

Expressed TCRB transcripts got sequenced, as all isolated RNA was reverse transcribed. Some 3.3 million reads per sample on average were obtained from naive, central memory and regulatory T cell samples. Sequenced by immunoSEQ multiplex PCR; TCRdb stores in-frame clones only, minus some. The top ten clones hold about 0.05% of a sample with 200,000 to 300,000 clones, about 63% of them seen once. With respect to this clone: Its antigen remains unknown.

This CDR3 region has 16 residues. Between the trimmed V and J ends, which lost 3 bases and 1 base, there was a span of 16 bases. Germline-derived CDR1 and CDR2 are SGHNT and YYREEE (reference sequence). General study findings and limits: Moderate but significant shortening of TCRB CDR3s was recorded in all four CD4+ subsets from Type 1 diabetes patients.

This clonotype was sampled from a young man in good health. The V and J genes are TRBV5-4 and TRBJ1-1; D perhaps matches TRBD1 (6 bases). The material sequenced was naive CD4+ T cells from blood. CDR3 region: CASSSAGGRANTEAFF. CDR3 sequence (DNA): TGTGCCAGCAGCTCGGCCGGGGGCAGGGCGAACACTGAAGCTTTCTTT.